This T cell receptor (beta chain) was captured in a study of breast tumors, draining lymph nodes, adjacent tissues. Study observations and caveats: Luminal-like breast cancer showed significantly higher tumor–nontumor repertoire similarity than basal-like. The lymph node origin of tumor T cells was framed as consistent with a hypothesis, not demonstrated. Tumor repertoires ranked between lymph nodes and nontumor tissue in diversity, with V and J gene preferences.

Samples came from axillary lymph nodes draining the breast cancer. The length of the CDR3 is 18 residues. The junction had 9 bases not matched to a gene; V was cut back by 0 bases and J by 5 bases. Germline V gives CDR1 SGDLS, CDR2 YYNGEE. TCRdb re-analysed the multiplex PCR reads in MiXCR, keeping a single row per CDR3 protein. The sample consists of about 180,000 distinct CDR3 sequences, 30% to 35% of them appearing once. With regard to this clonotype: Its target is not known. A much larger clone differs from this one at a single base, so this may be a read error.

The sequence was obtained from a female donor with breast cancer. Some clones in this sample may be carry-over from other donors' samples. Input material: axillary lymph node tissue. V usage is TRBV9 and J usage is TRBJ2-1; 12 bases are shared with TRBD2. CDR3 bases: TGTGCCAGCAGCGTAGTGCCTAGCGGGAGGGATGGGCACAATGAGCAGTTCTTC. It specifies CASSVVPSGRDGHNEQFF.